Sequencing of this T cell receptor beta chain was carried out in a study of blood T cell repertoires in COVID-19. About the research overall: Samples of COVID-19 (acute and convalescent) were obtained from the United States, Italy and Spain.

Original handling: Nucleated cell counts were estimated from reference gene primer amplification. The data were produced by immunoSEQ multiplex PCR, yet TCRdb's version contains in-frame clones alone and is incomplete. For V, J and clone size, that table is used; D and trimming come from the DNA. This sample yields 250,000 or so clones, of which roughly 84% are seen a single time; 4.2% belongs to the top ten. Sequencing was performed on peripheral blood. This TCR was sampled from a man in his sixties with acute or convalescent COVID-19.

In DNA form, the CDR3 reads TGTGCCAGCAGCCTGACAGGGAGCGATGAAAAACTGTTTTTT. Protein product: CASSLTGSDEKLFF. The chain recombines TRBV4-2 with TRBJ1-4; 7 bases align to TRBD1. Trimming removed 4 bases from V and 6 bases from J; junction bases left unmatched: 5. Looked up from germline, CDR1 is LGHNA and CDR2 is YNFKEQ. This CDR3 has 14 amino acids.